This TCR beta chain was captured by sequencing in a study of blood T cell repertoires in COVID-19. Across the study: Sample material is recorded as cDNA or gDNA derived from T cells, B-cell-depleted T cells, or PBMCs.

V dropped 9 bases and J dropped 2 bases, with 18 bases sitting between them. Per the germline V gene, CDR1 is SGHTS and CDR2 is YDEGEE. This CDR3 contains 15 residues. In the authors' workflow: For nucleated cells, counts were estimated from reference gene primer amplification. Clones were read by immunoSEQ multiplex PCR, and TCRdb kept only the in-frame ones, dropping some. V and J calls plus clone size are reproduced from that table; the DNA served to infer D and trimming. Of fewer than 500,000 clones in the sample, roughly nine tenths were seen once. Two negative PCRs, clearance, or symptom resolution characterized the recovered Cohort 3 donors.

Sequencing was carried out using PBMCs or T cells enriched from blood (not recorded which). This sequence originates from a woman younger than 35 who had recovered from COVID-19. The chain is built from TRBV5-8 and TRBJ1-5; perhaps TRBD1 as D (5 bases). CDR3 amino acids: CATAPTGMGNQPQHF. Here the CDR3 DNA reads TGTGCCACCGCTCCCACAGGTATGGGCAATCAGCCCCAGCATTTT.